The 32 T cell receptor beta chains below come from one sample, sequenced in a study of CD8 T cells in ankylosing spondylitis. Findings of the study overall: A motif in TCR beta, a set of 8 or 9 highly homologous variants, appeared characteristic of ankylosing spondylitis blood.

Their antigens are not known. TCRdb ran MiXCR on the 5' RACE reads and lists one entry per CDR3 protein. This table has roughly 700,000 distinct CDR3 sequences, 15% to 20% appearing once. The material sequenced was blood, either unsorted or a sorted T cell fraction (not recorded which). Source of these receptors: a male donor with ankylosing spondylitis.

The chain couples TRBV5-5 to TRBJ2-5; 10 nucleotides align to TRBD2. This CDR3 contains 16 residues. The V gene end was trimmed by 4 bases and the J gene end by 4 bases; junction bases not matched to a gene: 10. Germline CDR1 is SGHKS and CDR2 is YYEKEE (reference sequence). This CDR3 is CASSVGASGRSETQYF. DNA for the CDR3: TGTGCCAGCAGCGTGGGGGCTAGCGGGAGATCAGAGACCCAGTACTTC.

The chain recombines TRBV12-3 or TRBV12-4 with TRBJ2-1, with D uncertain. The CDR3 loop spans 14 amino acids. Trimming took 5 bases from V and 6 from J, leaving 14 bases between them. The CDR3 sequence: CASSASLIVNEQFF. CDR3 bases: TGTGCCAGCAGTGCCTCTCTGATTGTCAATGAGCAGTTCTTC.

The V call is TRBV11-2, the J call TRBJ1-3; D might be TRBD1 (6 bases). This CDR3 has 15 residues. Germline V CDR1 and CDR2: SGHAT, FQNNGV. Trimming cost V 5 bases and J 4 bases, with 15 bases left between them. CDR3 DNA sequence: TGTGCCAGCAGCCCCTACAGGGCCAACGGAAACACCATATATTTT. The encoded protein is CASSPYRANGNTIYF. The full variable domain, rest sourced from reference TRBV11-2 and TRBJ1-3, is EAGVAQSPRYKIIEKRQSVAFWCNPISGHATLYWYQQILGQGPKLLIQFQNNGVVDDSQLPKDRFSAERLKGVDSTLKIQPAKLEDSAVYLCASSPYRANGNTIYFGEGSWLTVV.

This rearrangement joins TRBV2 to TRBJ2-3; no definite D call. Trimming removed 10 bases at V and 0 bases at J, with 17 bases between. Germline V lookup: CDR1 SNHLY, CDR2 FYNNEI. The CDR3 is made up of 15 amino acids. CDR3 nucleotides: TGTGCCACCATCGTTTCGGTCCCTAGCACAGATACGCAGTATTTT. This gives the protein CATIVSVPSTDTQYF.

The gene calls are TRBV9 and TRBJ2-7; TRBD1 matches 12 bases. CDR3 length: 16 amino acids. CDR1 SGDLS and CDR2 YYNGEE come from the germline V gene. Germline trimming cut 3 bases from V and 2 bases from J; bases unmatched to any gene: 6. CDR3: CASSATGTGGAYEQYF. In DNA, the CDR3 is TGTGCCAGCAGCGCAACCGGGACAGGGGGCGCCTACGAGCAGTACTTC. The whole variable domain, remainder taken from reference TRBV9 and TRBJ2-7, is DSGVTQTPKHLITATGQRVTLRCSPRSGDLSVYWYQQSLDQGLQFLIQYYNGEERAKGNILERFSAQQFPDLHSELNLSSLELGDSALYFCASSATGTGGAYEQYFGPGTRLTVT.

The rearrangement uses TRBV7-9 and TRBJ2-7; 11 bases map to TRBD2. The CDR3 runs to 15 residues. With V trimmed by 5 bases and J by 7 bases, 10 bases remained unmatched. The germline V gene has CDR1 SEHNR and CDR2 FQNEAQ (reference sequence). The CDR3 DNA sequence: TGTGCCAGCAGCACCTCAGGTAGCGGGAGGGGTGAGCAGTACTTC. This translates into CASSTSGSGRGEQYF.

This clonotype was seen a single time. The CDR3 sequence: CASSLGGSGAGELFF. CDR3 DNA sequence: TGTGCCAGCAGCTTAGGAGGCAGCGGGGCCGGGGAGCTGTTTTTT. This chain connects TRBV7-6 to TRBJ2-2; TRBD2 matches 7 bases. V lost 1 base to trimming and J lost 6 bases; unmatched junction nucleotides: 5. This CDR3 has 15 residues. Germline V gives CDR1 SGHVS, CDR2 FNYEAQ.

This clonotype was counted a few times. The V gene is TRBV20-1, the J gene TRBJ2-1; TRBD2 is a possible D gene (6 bases). The CDR3 is 17 residues long. V gave up 1 base and J gave up 0 bases, with 16 bases separating them. Germline V gene data show CDR1 as DFQATT and CDR2 as SNEGSKA (reference sequence). Here the CDR3 reads CSARGFGRPSSYNEQFF. CDR3 nucleotides: TGCAGTGCTAGAGGTTTTGGGAGGCCGAGCTCCTACAATGAGCAGTTCTTC.

The J gene is TRBJ2-7, the V gene TRBV14; no clear D gene. Per the germline V gene, CDR1 is SGHDN and CDR2 is FVKESK. This CDR3 spans 12 amino acids. Trimming took off 4 bases at V and 6 bases at J, with 10 bases between the two ends. For the CDR3, the DNA is TGTGCCAGCAGCCGTCTCCAGTCCGAGCAGTACTTC. Its protein product is CASSRLQSEQYF.

This clonotype was observed once. The chain couples TRBV6-1 to TRBJ1-2; D may be TRBD1 (6 bases). The CDR3 is made up of 15 amino acids. The germline V gene has CDR1 MNHNS and CDR2 SASEGT. Between the trimmed V and J ends, which lost 7 bases and 0 bases, there was a span of 15 bases. CDR3 in DNA: TGTGCCAGCACCCGGGGGACAAAGACTAACTATGGCTACACCTTC. Residues: CASTRGTKTNYGYTF.

The chain recombines TRBV5-1 with TRBJ1-4; D not resolved. V dropped 0 bases and J dropped 4 bases, with 13 bases sitting between them. Germline V lookup: CDR1 SGHRS, CDR2 YFSETQ. This CDR3 spans 16 amino acids. The CDR3 DNA reads as TGCGCCAGCAGCTTGGACCTTACACCACTTAATGAAAAACTGTTTTTT. Its protein product is CASSLDLTPLNEKLFF.

This chain connects TRBV2 to TRBJ2-1; possibly TRBD1 for D (5 bases). The CDR3 spans 15 residues. From germline, CDR1 is SNHLY and CDR2 FYNNEI. Trimming shortened V by 3 bases and J by 6 bases, and 15 bases separated the two germline ends. Written as DNA, the CDR3 is TGTGCCAGCAGTGATCCCAGGGTCTTGGTCAATGAGCAGTTCTTC. It encodes CASSDPRVLVNEQFF.

J is TRBJ2-7 and V is TRBV4-1; D is undetermined. This CDR3 is built from 14 residues. V was clipped by 1 base and J by 3 bases, with 10 bases between them. Germline V gene data show CDR1 as MGHRA and CDR2 as YSYEKL. This chain's CDR3 is CASSQASDGYEQYF. For the CDR3, the DNA is TGCGCCAGCAGCCAAGCTAGTGACGGCTACGAGCAGTACTTC.

J is TRBJ2-7 and V is TRBV7-2, with TRBD1 as a possible D gene (6 bases). Trimming removed 1 base from V and 4 bases from J, with 14 bases in between. The CDR3 totals 15 residues. Per germline, CDR1 SGHTA and CDR2 FQGNSA. This CDR3 reads CASSLDSQGWYEQYF. Here the CDR3 DNA reads TGTGCCAGCAGCTTAGATAGCCAGGGGTGGTACGAGCAGTACTTC.

The chain recombines TRBV29-1 with TRBJ2-5; D may be TRBD2 (7 bases). Germline V gives CDR1 SQVTM, CDR2 ANQGSEA. This CDR3 comprises 17 residues. Trimming shortened V by 0 bases and J by 2 bases, and 19 bases separated the two germline ends. The DNA of the CDR3 is TGCAGCGTTGAAGATCTTCACGAGGGGGGGGTTCAAGAGACCCAGTACTTC. Its protein product is CSVEDLHEGGVQETQYF.

This clonotype occurred a few times. The V call is TRBV7-9, the J call TRBJ2-5; D is possibly TRBD2 (5 bases). Germline assignment: CDR1 SEHNR and CDR2 FQNEAQ (reference sequence). This CDR3 has 14 amino acids. Trimming stripped 4 bases from V and 4 bases from J, with 13 bases between. This chain's CDR3 is CASSSVAGRETQYF. The CDR3 bases are TGTGCCAGCAGCTCGGTGGCGGGTAGAGAGACCCAGTACTTC.

The V gene is TRBV21-1, the J gene TRBJ2-1; the table's D call, TRBD2, has no DNA check behind it. TRBV21-1 constitutes a pseudogene. The CDR3 is 21 residues long. The CDR3 is CASSIRGTSGGARLTDNEQFF. CDR3 nucleotides: TGTGCCAGCAGCATTAGAGGGACTAGCGGGGGGGCACGACTTACGGACAATGAGCAGTTCTTC.

This chain joins TRBV5-1 and TRBJ2-7; D remains unclear. V was pared by 0 bases and J by 2 bases, with 12 bases between. The CDR3 loop spans 15 amino acids. Germline V lookup: CDR1 SGHRS, CDR2 YFSETQ. CDR3 sequence reads: CASSLVSVNTYEQYF. In DNA, the CDR3 is TGCGCCAGCAGCTTGGTTTCAGTTAACACCTACGAGCAGTACTTC.

The V call is TRBV20-1, the J call TRBJ2-1, with 8 bases matching TRBD2. V was pared by 6 bases and J by 7 bases, with 11 bases of the junction left unmatched. The V gene's germline CDR1 is DFQATT and CDR2 SNEGSKA (reference sequence). The CDR3 spans 14 residues. CDR3 nucleotides: TGCAGTGCACTGACTAGCGAAGGTAGGAATGAGCAGTTCTTC. It codes for CSALTSEGRNEQFF.

The table lists this clonotype with many counts. V gene TRBV12-3 or TRBV12-4 combines with J gene TRBJ2-7; tentatively, D is TRBD1 (5 bases). With 10 bases removed from V and 0 bases from J, the gap between germline ends came to 13 bases. This CDR3 contains 13 residues. CDR3 amino acids: CATLGDSSYEQYF. CDR3 DNA sequence: TGTGCCACCCTGGGTGACAGCTCCTACGAGCAGTACTTC.

The chain has TRBV5-1 and TRBJ1-5; possible D gene TRBD1, 5 bases. The CDR3 sequence is 14 residues long. V lost 2 bases to trimming and J lost 5 bases, with 11 bases between them. Germline V lookup: CDR1 SGHRS, CDR2 YFSETQ. The CDR3 DNA reads as TGCGCCAGCAGCTTTGACGGAGGGGATCAGCCCCAGCATTTT. It codes for CASSFDGGDQPQHF.

V and J are TRBV6-1 and TRBJ1-2, with TRBD1 matching 8 bases. V lost 5 bases and J lost 4; bases outside the gene matches: 12. CDR1 and CDR2 (germline): MNHNS, SASEGT. The CDR3 runs to 16 residues. The CDR3 sequence: CASSPQPGQGSYGYTF. In DNA form, the CDR3 reads TGTGCCAGCAGTCCGCAACCAGGACAGGGCAGCTATGGCTACACCTTC.

The chain carries TRBV7-2 and TRBJ2-7; possibly TRBD2 for D (6 bases). This CDR3 is 15 amino acids long. With 0 bases removed from V and 3 bases from J, the gap between germline ends came to 12 bases. CDR1 and CDR2 from the germline V gene are SGHTA and FQGNSA. CDR3 nucleotides: TGTGCCAGCAGCTTAGCGGGAGGAACTAACTACGAGCAGTACTTC. Its translation: CASSLAGGTNYEQYF.

This clonotype has just a few counts. The rearrangement joins TRBV20-1 to TRBJ2-3, with a possible D match to TRBD2 (6 bases). Trimming took off 0 bases at V and 2 bases at J, with 12 bases between the two ends. This CDR3 is built from 15 residues. Per the germline V gene, CDR1 is DFQATT and CDR2 is SNEGSKA (reference sequence). CDR3 sequence: CSARDGRDVTDTQYF. The CDR3 DNA sequence: TGCAGTGCTAGAGATGGGCGGGACGTCACAGATACGCAGTATTTT.

The chain has TRBV9 and TRBJ1-3; D is ambiguous. The germline CDR1 and CDR2 sequences are SGDLS and YYNGEE. The CDR3 is 14 residues long. V was pared by 0 bases and J by 4 bases, with 8 bases between. CDR3 DNA: TGTGCCAGCAGCGTAGAAGATTCCGGAAACACCATATATTTT. Residues: CASSVEDSGNTIYF.

At least ten counts were recorded for this clonotype. V and J are TRBV5-1 and TRBJ2-1, with 7 bases lining up with TRBD2. With V trimmed by 0 bases and J by 5 bases, 5 bases remained unmatched. The length of the CDR3 is 15 residues. Germline V gives CDR1 SGHRS, CDR2 YFSETQ. The CDR3: CASSLVASGNNEQFF. Here the CDR3 DNA reads TGCGCCAGCAGCTTGGTGGCTAGCGGCAACAATGAGCAGTTCTTC.

The chain carries TRBV11-3 and TRBJ2-1; the D is unclear. Germline-derived CDR1 and CDR2 are SGHNT and YENEEA. The V end lost 5 bases, the J end lost 12 bases, and 20 bases lay between the germline ends. The CDR3 totals 14 residues. The CDR3 loop reads CASSEEGRSKVQFF. For the CDR3, the DNA is TGTGCCAGCAGCGAGGAAGGCCGCTCCAAGGTGCAGTTCTTC. The entire variable domain, with the rest obtained from reference TRBV11-3 and TRBJ2-1, is as follows: EAGVVQSPRYKIIEKKQPVAFWCNPISGHNTLYWYLQNLGQGPELLIRYENEEAVDDSQLPKDRFSAERLKGVDSTLKIQPAELGDSAVYLCASSEEGRSKVQFFGPGTRLTVL.

The chain carries TRBV3-1 and TRBJ2-6; D is unclear. V gave up 8 bases and J gave up 0 bases, with 5 bases separating them. In germline, CDR1 is LGHDT, CDR2 YNNKEL (reference sequence). This CDR3 region has 13 residues. CDR3 residues: CASAHSGANVLTF. The CDR3, as DNA: TGTGCCAGCGCACACTCTGGGGCCAACGTCCTGACTTTC.

This chain links TRBV5-1 with TRBJ2-5; weak D call: TRBD2 (5 bases). Germline V lookup: CDR1 SGHRS, CDR2 YFSETQ. This CDR3 is 15 amino acids long. V lost 1 base and J 1 base, leaving 11 bases between the germline ends. Written as DNA, the CDR3 is TGCGCCAGCAGCTTGATGGGGAGTCTCCAAGAGACCCAGTACTTC. This gives the protein CASSLMGSLQETQYF. The whole variable domain, remainder taken from reference TRBV5-1 and TRBJ2-5, is KAGVTQTPRYLIKTRGQQVTLSCSPISGHRSVSWYQQTPGQGLQFLFEYFSETQRNKGNFPGRFSGRQFSNSRSEMNVSTLELGDSALYLCASSLMGSLQETQYFGPGTRLLVL.

The CDR3 DNA reads TGTGCCACCAGTGATTCACAGGGGGCGGGCCTCTATGGCTACACCTTC. It is translated as CATSDSQGAGLYGYTF. This chain joins TRBV24-1 and TRBJ1-2; TRBD1 agrees at 9 bases. The V gene's germline CDR1 is KGHDR and CDR2 SFDVKD. The CDR3 totals 16 residues. After removal of 2 bases from V and 4 bases from J, the junction contained 7 bases not matched to a gene.

The V call is TRBV11-2, the J call TRBJ2-6, with TRBD1 matching 12 bases. The germline V gene encodes CDR1 SGHAT and CDR2 FQNNGV. The V and J ends lost 5 bases and 3 bases, in that order; junction bases with no gene match: 8. The length of the CDR3 is 18 residues. The CDR3 region has the DNA TGTGCCAGCAGCCATAGGGGACAGGGGGCGAATGGGGCCAACGTCCTGACTTTC. It specifies CASSHRGQGANGANVLTF.

The chain links TRBV7-2 to TRBJ1-4; D remains ambiguous. Germline CDR1 reads SGHTA; CDR2 reads FQGNSA. The CDR3 extends over 13 amino acids. The V and J ends lost 5 bases and 4 bases respectively, with 8 bases between them. The DNA for the CDR3 is TGTGCCAGCAGCGAGGGCCGTAATGAAAAACTGTTTTTT. It is translated as CASSEGRNEKLFF.